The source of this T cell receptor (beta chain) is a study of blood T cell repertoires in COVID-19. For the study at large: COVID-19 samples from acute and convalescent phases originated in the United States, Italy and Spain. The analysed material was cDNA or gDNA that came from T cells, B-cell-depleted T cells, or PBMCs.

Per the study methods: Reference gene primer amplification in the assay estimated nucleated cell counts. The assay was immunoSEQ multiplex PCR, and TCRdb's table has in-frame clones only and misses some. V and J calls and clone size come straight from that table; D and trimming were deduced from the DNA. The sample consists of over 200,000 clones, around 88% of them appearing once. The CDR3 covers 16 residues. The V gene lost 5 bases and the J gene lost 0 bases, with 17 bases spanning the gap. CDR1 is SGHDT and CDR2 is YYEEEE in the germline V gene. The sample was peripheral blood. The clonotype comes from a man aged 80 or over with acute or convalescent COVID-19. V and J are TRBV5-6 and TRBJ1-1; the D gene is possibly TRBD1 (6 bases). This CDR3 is CASRSGAGDLNTEAFF. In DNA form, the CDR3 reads TGTGCCAGCAGGTCGGGGGCGGGGGACCTGAACACTGAAGCTTTCTTT.